This T cell receptor beta chain was profiled in a study of cytomegalovirus exposure and HLA in healthy donors. Study observations and caveats: The authors later found most CMV-associated TCR beta chains appeared HLA-restricted.

This CDR3 region has 12 residues. V shed 8 bases and J shed 4 bases, with 11 bases lying between them. CDR1 WSHSY and CDR2 SAAADI come from the germline V gene. This PCR relied on a set of 60 Vbeta primers and 13 Jbeta primers. This table comes from immunoSEQ multiplex PCR, and its TCRdb copy is limited to in-frame clones, with some not included. The table shows about 130,000 clones, with 65% to 80% occurring only once. This clone was detected only once. The target antigen is unknown. This receptor was identified in a human donor in good health. The V and J genes are TRBV10-2 and TRBJ2-5; maybe TRBD2 (5 bases). The sequenced sample consisted of PBMCs. The DNA of the CDR3 is TGCGCCAGCCTGGGCGGGCGAGAGACCCAGTACTTC. Translating gives CASLGGRETQYF.